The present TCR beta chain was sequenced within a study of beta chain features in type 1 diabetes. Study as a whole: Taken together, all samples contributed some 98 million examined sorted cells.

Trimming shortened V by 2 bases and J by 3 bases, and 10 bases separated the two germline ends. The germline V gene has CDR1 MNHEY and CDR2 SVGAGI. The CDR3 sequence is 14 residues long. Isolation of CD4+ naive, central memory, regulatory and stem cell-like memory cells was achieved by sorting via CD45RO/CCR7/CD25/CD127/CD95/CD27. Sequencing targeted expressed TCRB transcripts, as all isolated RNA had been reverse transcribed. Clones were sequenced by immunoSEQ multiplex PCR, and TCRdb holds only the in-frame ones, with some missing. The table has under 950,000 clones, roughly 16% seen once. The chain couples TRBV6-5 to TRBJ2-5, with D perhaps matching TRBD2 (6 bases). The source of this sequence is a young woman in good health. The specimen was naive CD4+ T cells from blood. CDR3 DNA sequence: TGTGCCAGCAGTTACGTTAGCGGAGAAGAGACCCAGTACTTC. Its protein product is CASSYVSGEETQYF.